The 3 T cell receptor beta chains reported below all come from one sample, sequenced in a study of T cells in Graves' hyperthyroidism and ophthalmopathy. What was amplified from RNA transcripts were TCR beta CDR3 regions. The HTBI primer set was used in a first-round RT-PCR of the TCR CDR3. TCRdb re-called the multiplex PCR reads with MiXCR, one entry per CDR3 protein. The table records roughly 800,000 distinct CDR3 sequences, 38% of them present only once. The specimen was blood. All receptors derive from a man between 18 and 29 years old with Graves' hyperthyroidism.

The rearrangement links TRBV10-3 to TRBJ1-5; TRBD1 agrees at 10 bases. The CDR3 contains 12 residues. The V and J ends lost 10 bases and 11 bases, in that order; junction bases with no gene match: 8. Per the germline V gene, CDR1 is ENHRY and CDR2 is SYGVKD. CDR3 nucleotide sequence: TGTGCCACCGGGACAGGGGAGAGTTCCCAGCATTTT. Its translation is CATGTGESSQHF.

Ten or more counts support this clonotype. The chain uses TRBV7-6 and TRBJ1-5, with D unclear. The CDR3 runs to 14 residues. The germline CDR1 and CDR2 sequences are SGHVS and FNYEAQ. Between the trimmed V and J ends, which lost 5 bases and 2 bases, there was a span of 10 bases. The CDR3 loop reads CASSSSNGNQPQHF. DNA of the CDR3: TGTGCCAGCAGCAGTAGTAACGGCAATCAGCCCCAGCATTTT.

This clonotype came up a few times. This chain joins TRBV5-1 and TRBJ1-1, with 7 bases fitting TRBD1. V trimming: 4 bases; J trimming: 4 bases; junction bases outside the gene matches: 10. From germline, CDR1 is SGHRS and CDR2 YFSETQ. The CDR3 length is 15 residues. CDR3 protein: CASSIDRVGGTEAFF. The CDR3 coding sequence is TGCGCCAGCAGCATCGACAGGGTTGGGGGCACTGAAGCTTTCTTT.